Listed here are 22 T cell receptor beta chains from one sample, sequenced in a study of T cell repertoires in aging, cancer and after chemotherapy. The template was genomic DNA from peripheral blood, not RNA. A mixed TRB-A/B primer pool amplified rearranged TRB by multiplex touch-down PCR. Using its own MiXCR run on the multiplex PCR reads, TCRdb lists one record per CDR3 protein. Among several thousand distinct CDR3 sequences listed, 55% to 70% were seen once. Specimen: blood. These receptors all come from a human donor with a solid tumor.

The rearrangement links TRBV5-6 to TRBJ2-7; perhaps D is TRBD1 or TRBD2 (5 bases each). Germline V gives CDR1 SGHDT, CDR2 YYEEEE. Trimming removed 0 bases at V and 1 base at J, with 11 bases between. CDR3 length: 15 amino acids. The DNA of the CDR3 is TGTGCCAGCAGCTTGGGGGGGAAATCGTCCTACGAGCAGTACTTC. It is translated as CASSLGGKSSYEQYF.

In its sample, this clonotype was seen once. The chain couples TRBV20-1 to TRBJ1-1; tentative D call: TRBD1 (6 bases). The CDR3 length is 12 residues. Germline V lookup: CDR1 DFQATT, CDR2 SNEGSKA (reference sequence). Trimming removed 3 bases at V and 11 bases at J, with 16 bases between. CDR3 bases: TGCAGTGCTAGGGCGGGGGGCGAGGATGCTTTCTTT. This translates into CSARAGGEDAFF.

The chain recombines TRBV20-1 with TRBJ1-5; possibly TRBD1 for D (6 bases). With 0 bases removed from V and 3 bases from J, the gap between germline ends came to 12 bases. CDR1 DFQATT and CDR2 SNEGSKA come from the germline V gene (reference sequence). This CDR3 contains 15 residues. This chain's CDR3 is CSAREGGTNNQPQHF. Written as DNA, the CDR3 is TGCAGTGCTAGAGAGGGCGGGACAAACAATCAGCCCCAGCATTTT.

This chain links TRBV7-6 with TRBJ2-1; 7 bases fit TRBD1. CDR3 length: 16 residues. V was clipped by 6 bases and J by 0 bases; unmatched bases: 8. Per germline, CDR1 SGHVS and CDR2 FNYEAQ. This chain's CDR3 is CASSHRQGNSYNEQFF. Here the CDR3 DNA reads TGTGCCAGCAGTCACCGACAGGGAAACTCCTACAATGAGCAGTTCTTC.

The rearrangement links TRBV19 to TRBJ2-7; D gene unclear. V lost 10 bases and J 1 base, leaving 17 bases between the germline ends. Germline CDR1 is LNHDA and CDR2 is SQIVND (reference sequence). The CDR3 has 14 amino acids. The CDR3 coding sequence is TGTGCCACCTCGGAAGGACCGACATCCTACGAGCAGTACTTC. The encoded protein is CATSEGPTSYEQYF.

This chain joins TRBV19 and TRBJ1-3; D is unresolved. V was cut by 8 bases and J by 3 bases, with 14 bases left in between. Germline V lookup: CDR1 LNHDA, CDR2 SQIVND (reference sequence). The length of the CDR3 is 14 residues. CDR3 bases: TGTGCCAGTCGAGAAGTTGGCCTTGGAAACACCATATATTTT. Translation: CASREVGLGNTIYF.

As regards this clonotype: This may stem from a read error, because a much larger clone lies one nucleotide away. This chain joins TRBV19 and TRBJ2-5; no clear D gene. The CDR3 has 12 amino acids. Looked up from germline, CDR1 is LNHDA and CDR2 is SQIVND (reference sequence). The CDR3 DNA follows: TGTGTGTCTGGCAGGTCAGAAGAGACCCAGTACTTC. Translating it yields CVSGRSEETQYF. The full variable domain, in which reference TRBV19 and TRBJ2-5 provide the parts outside the CDR3, is DGGITQSPKYLFRKEGQNVTLSCEQNLNHDAMYWYRQDPGQGLRLIYYSQIVNDFQKGDIAEGYSVSREKKESFPLTVTSAQKNPTAFYLCVSGRSEETQYFGPGTRLLVL.

The genes are TRBV27 and TRBJ2-7, with 7 bases matching TRBD2. The CDR3 length is 12 residues. After removal of 3 bases from V and 10 bases from J, the junction contained 6 bases not matched to a gene. The V gene's germline CDR1 is MNHEY and CDR2 SMNVEV (reference sequence). CDR3 residues: CASSFWGGEQYF. The CDR3, as DNA: TGTGCCAGCAGTTTTTGGGGGGGTGAACAGTACTTC.

The chain has TRBV6-1 and TRBJ1-2; the match to TRBD1 covers 8 bases. From germline, CDR1 is MNHNS and CDR2 SASEGT. The junction had 4 bases not matched to a gene; V was cut back by 0 bases and J by 4 bases. The CDR3 is made up of 15 amino acids. The CDR3 loop reads CASSEAGGQGYGYTF. The CDR3 nucleotides read TGTGCCAGCAGTGAAGCGGGTGGACAGGGCTATGGCTACACCTTC.

The chain couples TRBV7-2 to TRBJ1-2, with 10 positions matching TRBD1. The CDR3 runs to 12 residues. Per germline, CDR1 SGHTA and CDR2 FQGNSA. The ends lost 8 bases at V and 5 bases at J; junction bases unmatched: 2. The chain's CDR3 is CASPGQGYGYTF. The CDR3 DNA reads as TGTGCCAGCCCGGGACAGGGGTATGGCTACACCTTC.

The genes are TRBV6-1 and TRBJ1-2; TRBD1 matches 10 bases. The V gene end was trimmed by 2 bases and the J gene end by 7 bases; junction bases not matched to a gene: 7. Germline V CDR1 and CDR2: MNHNS, SASEGT. This CDR3 has 15 residues. The CDR3 DNA follows: TGTGCCAGCAGTGAATCGGGACAGGGGTATCGTGGCTACACCTTC. This gives the protein CASSESGQGYRGYTF.

The chain couples TRBV20-1 to TRBJ2-3, with 10 bases that match TRBD1. The CDR3 spans 18 residues. Germline V gene data show CDR1 as DFQATT and CDR2 as SNEGSKA (reference sequence). The V gene end was trimmed by 3 bases and the J gene end by 5 bases; junction bases not matched to a gene: 17. For the CDR3, the DNA is TGCAGTGCTAGGCCCCTTACCAGGACAGGGGGTCTAGAAGATACGCAGTATTTT. Translation: CSARPLTRTGGLEDTQYF.

This clonotype was seen just once. The chain is built from TRBV5-5 and TRBJ2-7; 8 positions match TRBD1. Unmatched junction bases numbered 8, after V lost 4 bases and J lost 2 bases. This CDR3 has 15 residues. Germline CDR1 SGHKS, CDR2 YYEKEE (reference sequence). The CDR3 bases are TGTGCCAGCAGCCCTCGGACAGGGACCCCCTACGAGCAGTACTTC. This translates into CASSPRTGTPYEQYF.

This sequence joins TRBV6-2 or TRBV6-3 and TRBJ1-5, with TRBD1 as a possible D gene (5 bases). Looked up from germline, CDR1 is MNHEY and CDR2 is SVGEGT. The CDR3 has 14 residues. Trimming shortened V by 6 bases and J by 4 bases, and 13 bases separated the two germline ends. In nucleotides, the CDR3 is TGTGCCAGCAGAAGGGGTCTGCCAAATCAGCCCCAGCATTTT. Translated: CASRRGLPNQPQHF.

The table lists this clonotype with a few counts. This rearrangement joins TRBV10-3 to TRBJ1-1; D is unresolved. Trimming removed 6 bases from V and 0 bases from J, with 11 bases in between. The CDR3 consists of 14 residues. CDR1 and CDR2 from the germline V gene are ENHRY and SYGVKD. CDR3 in DNA: TGTGCCATCAGCGATCAACCTTTGAACACTGAAGCTTTCTTT. Protein product: CAISDQPLNTEAFF.

This clonotype was counted between two and nine times. The gene calls are TRBV19 and TRBJ1-3; 7 bases fit TRBD1. CDR1 and CDR2 from the germline V gene are LNHDA and SQIVND (reference sequence). CDR3 length: 16 residues. The J segment lost 5 bases and the V segment lost 7 bases, leaving 14 bases of the junction unmatched. The CDR3 protein is CASTEGGQRVRNTIYF. The CDR3 nucleotides are TGTGCCAGTACCGAGGGGGGACAGCGGGTCCGAAACACCATATATTTT.

The CDR3 DNA sequence: TGTGCCAGTAGTATCACCGGGACTATCCGCTCCTACGAGCAGTACTTC. The encoded protein is CASSITGTIRSYEQYF. The chain carries TRBV19 and TRBJ2-7; 7 nucleotides match TRBD2. V lost 3 bases and J lost 0; bases outside the gene matches: 8. CDR3 length: 16 amino acids. Germline V gene sequence: CDR1 LNHDA, CDR2 SQIVND (reference sequence).

In its sample, this clonotype was seen a few times. The chain employs TRBV19 and TRBJ1-2, with 8 bases fitting TRBD1. Per germline, CDR1 LNHDA and CDR2 SQIVND (reference sequence). Germline trimming cut 7 bases from V and 3 bases from J; bases unmatched to any gene: 7. The CDR3 has 14 residues. The CDR3 nucleotides read TGTGCCAGTATGGCCCAGGGGGCTGACTATGGCTACACCTTC. Translating gives CASMAQGADYGYTF.

This chain joins TRBV15 and TRBJ2-3; D not certain. CDR3 size: 16 residues. Germline CDR1 is LNHNV and CDR2 is YYDKDF (reference sequence). The ends were cut back, 3 bases at V and 0 bases at J, with 13 bases in the middle. The CDR3 loop reads CATSRRLETSTDTQYF. DNA of the CDR3: TGTGCCACCAGCAGGAGGCTAGAAACTAGCACAGATACGCAGTATTTT.

The rearrangement links TRBV27 to TRBJ1-1, with 9 bases aligning to TRBD1. Germline lookup yields CDR1 MNHEY and CDR2 SMNVEV (reference sequence). After removal of 3 bases from V and 3 bases from J, the junction contained 8 bases not matched to a gene. The CDR3 totals 16 residues. CDR3 nucleotides: TGTGCCAGCAGTTTCCAACTACAGGGGGCGGACACTGAAGCTTTCTTT. Residues: CASSFQLQGADTEAFF.

J is TRBJ1-1 and V is TRBV15, with D unresolved. This CDR3 is 13 amino acids long. The ends were cut back, 0 bases at V and 5 bases at J, with 7 bases in the middle. Germline V CDR1 and CDR2: LNHNV, YYDKDF (reference sequence). CDR3 residues: CATSRDRGTEAFF. The CDR3 DNA reads TGTGCCACCAGCAGAGATCGGGGTACTGAAGCTTTCTTT. The complete variable domain, with remaining parts taken from reference TRBV15 and TRBJ1-1, reads DAMVIQNPRYQVTQFGKPVTLSCSQTLNHNVMYWYQQKSSQAPKLLFHYYDKDFNNEADTPDNFQSRRPNTSFCFLDIRSPGLGDTAMYLCATSRDRGTEAFFGQGTRLTVV.

The J gene is TRBJ1-2, the V gene TRBV7-2; 10 bases agree with TRBD1. The germline gives CDR1 SGHTA, CDR2 FQGNSA. Trimming removed 2 bases from V and 7 bases from J; junction bases left unmatched: 4. This CDR3 is 14 amino acids long. The CDR3 DNA reads as TGTGCCAGCAGCTTAAGGGACAGGGGCGGTGGCTACACCTTC. Its translation: CASSLRDRGGGYTF.